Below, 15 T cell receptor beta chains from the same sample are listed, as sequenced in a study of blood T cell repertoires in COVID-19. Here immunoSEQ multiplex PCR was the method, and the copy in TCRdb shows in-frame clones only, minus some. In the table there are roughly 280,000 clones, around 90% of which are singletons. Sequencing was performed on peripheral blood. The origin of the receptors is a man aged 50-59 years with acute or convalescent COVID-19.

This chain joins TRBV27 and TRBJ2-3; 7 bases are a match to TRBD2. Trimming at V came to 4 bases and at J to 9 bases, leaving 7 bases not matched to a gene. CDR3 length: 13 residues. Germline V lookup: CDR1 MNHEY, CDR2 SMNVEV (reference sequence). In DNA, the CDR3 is TGTGCCAGCAGTTACTTGGGGGGAGGGACGCAGTATTTT. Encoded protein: CASSYLGGGTQYF.

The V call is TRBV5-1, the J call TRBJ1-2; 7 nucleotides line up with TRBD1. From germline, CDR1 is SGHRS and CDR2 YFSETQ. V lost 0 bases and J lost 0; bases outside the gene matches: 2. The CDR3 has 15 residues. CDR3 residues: CASSLGGQSNYGYTF. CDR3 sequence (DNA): TGCGCCAGCAGCTTGGGGGGACAGTCTAACTATGGCTACACCTTC.

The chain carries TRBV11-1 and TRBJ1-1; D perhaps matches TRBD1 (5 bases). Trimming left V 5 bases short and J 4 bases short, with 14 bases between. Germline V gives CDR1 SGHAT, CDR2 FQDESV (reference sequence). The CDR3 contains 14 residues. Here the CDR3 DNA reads TGTGCCAGCAGCCCCAGTAGACAGTCCACTGAAGCTTTCTTT. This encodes CASSPSRQSTEAFF.

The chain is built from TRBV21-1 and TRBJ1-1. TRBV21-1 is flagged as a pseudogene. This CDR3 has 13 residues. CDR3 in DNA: TGTGCCAGCAGAACAGGGAGGGACACTGAAGCTTTCTTT. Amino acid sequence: CASRTGRDTEAFF.

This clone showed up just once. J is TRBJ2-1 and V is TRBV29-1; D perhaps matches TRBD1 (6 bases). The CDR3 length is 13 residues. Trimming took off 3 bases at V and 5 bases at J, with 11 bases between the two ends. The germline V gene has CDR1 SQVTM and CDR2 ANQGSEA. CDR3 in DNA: TGCAGCGTTGAGGGGGCGAGCAACAATGAGCAGTTCTTC. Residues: CSVEGASNNEQFF.

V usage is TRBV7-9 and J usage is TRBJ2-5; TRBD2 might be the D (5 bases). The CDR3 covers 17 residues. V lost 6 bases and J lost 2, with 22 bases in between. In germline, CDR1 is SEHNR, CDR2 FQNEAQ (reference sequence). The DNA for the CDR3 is TGTGCCAGCAGTGGTGCGGGCCACGTGAGGAGGCAAGAGACCCAGTACTTC. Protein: CASSGAGHVRRQETQYF.

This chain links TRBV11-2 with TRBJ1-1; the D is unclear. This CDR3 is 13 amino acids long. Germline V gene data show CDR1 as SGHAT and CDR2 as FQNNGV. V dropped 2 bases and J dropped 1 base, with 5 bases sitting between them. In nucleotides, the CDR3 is TGTGCCAGCAGCTTACCAGGGAACACTGAAGCTTTCTTT. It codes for CASSLPGNTEAFF.

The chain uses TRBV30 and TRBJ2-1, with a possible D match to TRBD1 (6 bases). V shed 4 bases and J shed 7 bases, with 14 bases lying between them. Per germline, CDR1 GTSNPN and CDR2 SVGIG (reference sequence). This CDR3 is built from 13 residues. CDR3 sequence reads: CAWKAGETNEQFF. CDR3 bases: TGTGCCTGGAAGGCAGGGGAAACAAATGAGCAGTTCTTC.

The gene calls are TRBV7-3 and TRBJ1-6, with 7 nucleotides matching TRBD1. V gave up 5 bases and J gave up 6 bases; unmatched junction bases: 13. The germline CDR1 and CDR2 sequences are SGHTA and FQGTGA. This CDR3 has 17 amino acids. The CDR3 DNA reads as TGTGCCAGCAGCCTTGCAGCTACCGGGACAGCTAATTCACCCCTCCACTTT. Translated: CASSLAATGTANSPLHF. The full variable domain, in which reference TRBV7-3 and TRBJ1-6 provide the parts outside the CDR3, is GAGVSQTPSNKVTEKGKYVELRCDPISGHTALYWYRQSLGQGPEFLIYFQGTGAADDSGLPNDRFFAVRPEGSVSTLKIQRTERGDSAVYLCASSLAATGTANSPLHFGNGTRLTVT.

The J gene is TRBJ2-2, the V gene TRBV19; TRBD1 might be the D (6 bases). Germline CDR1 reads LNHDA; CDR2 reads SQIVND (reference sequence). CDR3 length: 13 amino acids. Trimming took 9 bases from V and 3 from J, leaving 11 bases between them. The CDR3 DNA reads TGTGCCAGCAGGGACATCTACACCGGGGAGCTGTTTTTT. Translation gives CASRDIYTGELFF.

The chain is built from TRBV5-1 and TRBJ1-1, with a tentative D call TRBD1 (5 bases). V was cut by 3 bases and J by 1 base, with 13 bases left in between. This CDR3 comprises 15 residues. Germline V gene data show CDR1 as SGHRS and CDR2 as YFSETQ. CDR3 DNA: TGCGCCAGCAGCTGGCAAGGGGCAGGGAACACTGAAGCTTTCTTT. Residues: CASSWQGAGNTEAFF.

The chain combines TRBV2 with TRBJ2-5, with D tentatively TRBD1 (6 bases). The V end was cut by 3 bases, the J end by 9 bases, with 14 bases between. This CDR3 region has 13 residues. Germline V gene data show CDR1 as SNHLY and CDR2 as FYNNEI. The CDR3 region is CASSDRQVVAQYF. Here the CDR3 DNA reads TGTGCCAGCAGTGACCGACAGGTCGTGGCCCAGTACTTC.

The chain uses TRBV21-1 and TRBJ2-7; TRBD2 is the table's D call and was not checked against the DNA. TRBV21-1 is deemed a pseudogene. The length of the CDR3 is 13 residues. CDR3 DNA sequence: TGTGCCAGCAGCCTGCACCGGGCCTACGAGCAGTACTTC. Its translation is CASSLHRAYEQYF.

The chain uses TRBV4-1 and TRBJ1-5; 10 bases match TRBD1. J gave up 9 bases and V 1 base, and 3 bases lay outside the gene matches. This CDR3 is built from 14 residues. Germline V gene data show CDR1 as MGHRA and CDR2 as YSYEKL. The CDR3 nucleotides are TGCGCCAGCAGCCAAGGACAGGGGGCTTTGCCCCAGCATTTT. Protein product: CASSQGQGALPQHF.

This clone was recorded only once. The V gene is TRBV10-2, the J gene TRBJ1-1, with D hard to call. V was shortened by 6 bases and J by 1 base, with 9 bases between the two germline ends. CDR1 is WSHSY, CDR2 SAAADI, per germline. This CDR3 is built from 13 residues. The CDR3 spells CASSRRPNTEAFF. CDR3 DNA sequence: TGCGCCAGCAGCCGGCGGCCGAACACTGAAGCTTTCTTT.